Detailed here is one T cell receptor beta chain. The protocol was immunoSEQ multiplex PCR, while the TCRdb copy is restricted to in-frame clones and leaves out a portion. The data hold 300,000 to 450,000 clones, with roughly 90% observed a single time. The data were taken from a study of blood T cell repertoires in COVID-19. CDR1 is SEHNR and CDR2 is FQNEAQ in the germline V gene (reference sequence). The CDR3 spans 14 residues. V lost 2 bases, J lost 7 bases, and 11 bases lay in between. V and J are TRBV7-9 and TRBJ1-4; D remains unclear. This TCR was sampled from a woman aged 55-70 years with COVID-19, enrolled during active disease. Sequences were obtained from peripheral blood. The CDR3 region is CASSLNSGGEKLFF. The CDR3 region has the DNA TGTGCCAGCAGCTTAAATTCCGGTGGTGAAAAACTGTTTTTT.